A selection of T cell receptor beta chains follows, all from one sample in a study of T-cell memory formation after mild COVID-19. TCRdb re-called the 5' RACE reads through MiXCR, storing one row per CDR3 protein. The sample lists 340,000 or so distinct CDR3 sequences; 10% to 15% were seen once. Sample: PBMCs or a T cell subset sorted from them (not recorded which). The receptors were sampled from a man aged 18 to 35 who had mild COVID-19 (a few samples of this study predate the infection). Cell type and time point are not known. CDR3s include the opening cysteine and the closing phenylalanine or tryptophan. The order of the fields is clone size, D gene, J gene, V gene, CDR3 DNA, CDR3 protein. A D gene is named only where the DNA matches it firmly. Size tells how often a clone was seen (once, few, many) or the class of an expanded clone, and some rows leave it out.

many | . | TRBJ2-5 | TRBV4-3 | TGCGCCAGCAGCCAAGTTCTGGCGGGGCAAGAGACCCAGTACTTC | CASSQVLAGQETQYF
many | TRBD2 | TRBJ2-3 | TRBV12-3/TRBV12-4 | TGTGCCAGCAGTTTAGCTAGCGGGCGCACAGATACGCAGTATTTT | CASSLASGRTDTQYF
. | . | TRBJ2-5 | TRBV3-1 | TGTGCCAGCAGCCAGATGGGCGGTTCGGGCCAAGAGACCCAGTACTTC | CASSQMGGSGQETQYF
. | . | TRBJ2-3 | TRBV10-1 | TGCGCCAGCAGTTCCGGCGGGTGGTATCGCACAGATACGCAGTATTTT | CASSSGGWYRTDTQYF
. | . | TRBJ2-5 | TRBV4-1 | TGCGCCAGCAGCCAACCACAACCCAGGGGAGAGACCCAGTACTTC | CASSQPQPRGETQYF
. | . | TRBJ2-6 | TRBV3-1 | TGTGCCAGCCGACCGGGACCGAGCTTATCTGGGGCCAACGTCCTGACTTTC | CASRPGPSLSGANVLTF
. | TRBD2 | TRBJ2-3 | TRBV11-2 | TGTGGCAGCACTAAAACGATTCTAGCGGGGAACACAGATACGCAGTATTTT | CGSTKTILAGNTDTQYF
. | . | TRBJ2-1 | TRBV6-2/TRBV6-3 | TGTGCCAGCAGTTACCTCGCAGGGCAAAGATACAATGAGCAGTTCTTC | CASSYLAGQRYNEQFF
few | TRBD1 | TRBJ2-1 | TRBV20-1 | TGCAGTGCTAGAGATCGACAGGGATGGGAGAATGAGCAGTTCTTC | CSARDRQGWENEQFF
few | . | TRBJ2-5 | TRBV3-1 | TGTGCCAGCAGCCCCAGGGTTCGGGAAGAGACCCAGTACTTC | CASSPRVREETQYF
. | . | TRBJ1-2 | TRBV6-1 | TGTGCCAGCAGTAAGAGAGTGGAATCCTATGGCTACACCTTC | CASSKRVESYGYTF
. | . | TRBJ1-6 | TRBV2 | TGTGCCAGCAGTGAAAGGCGGATAGGTCCCATTTCGACCCTCCACTTT | CASSERRIGPISTLHF
. | . | TRBJ1-3 | TRBV12-3/TRBV12-4 | TGTGCCACTGACCAGGGGACTGGAAACACCATATATTTT | CATDQGTGNTIYF
few | . | TRBJ2-3 | TRBV4-1 | TGCGCCAGCAGCCAAGATAGGTGGGACCCGACGGATACGCAGTATTTT | CASSQDRWDPTDTQYF
few | . | TRBJ2-4 | TRBV20-1 | TGCAGTGCTAGAGACGAGAAGAACATTCAGTACTTC | CSARDEKNIQYF
. | . | TRBJ1-1 | TRBV4-1 | TGCGCCAGCAGCCAAGCCCCTGGTAGCGGGCGCCGAACTGAAGCTTTCTTT | CASSQAPGSGRRTEAFF
. | TRBD1 | TRBJ2-3 | TRBV4-1 | TGCGCCAGCAGTCCCGGGACAGGGTTAGAGTTGGGAACGCAGTATTTT | CASSPGTGLELGTQYF
many | . | TRBJ1-2 | TRBV5-1 | TGCGCCAGCAGCTACATTTACCCAGCTAACTATGGCTACACCTTC | CASSYIYPANYGYTF
many | . | TRBJ2-5 | TRBV7-2 | TGTGCCAGCAGCCGACCGGACTACGGTGTTGGAGAGACCCAGTACTTC | CASSRPDYGVGETQYF
few | . | TRBJ2-1 | TRBV7-9 | TGTGCCAGCAGCCCGGGACTCCGCTACAATGAGCAGTTCTTC | CASSPGLRYNEQFF
few | TRBD1 | TRBJ2-2 | TRBV9 | TGTGCCAGCAGCGTCGGGACAGGGGGCCCCGGGGAGCTGTTTTTT | CASSVGTGGPGELFF
many | . | TRBJ1-1 | TRBV7-9 | TGTGCCAGCAGTGTTCAGGGGAGGAACACTGAAGCTTTCTTT | CASSVQGRNTEAFF
few | . | TRBJ2-2 | TRBV29-1 | TGCAGCGTTGAAATGGGCAGGGGCAACACCGGGGAGCTGTTTTTT | CSVEMGRGNTGELFF
few | TRBD1 | TRBJ1-3 | TRBV6-1 | TGTGCCAGCAGTGAACTTCTCAGGGACAGCAGAAACACCATATATTTT | CASSELLRDSRNTIYF
few | . | TRBJ2-7 | TRBV27 | TGTGCCAGCAGTTTATCTGTGGAAAACTCCTACGAGCAGTACTTC | CASSLSVENSYEQYF
few | TRBD2 | TRBJ2-1 | TRBV7-3 | TGTGCCAGCAGCCCGGGGGGGGTCTACAATGAGCAGTTCTTC | CASSPGGVYNEQFF
. | . | TRBJ2-3 | TRBV12-3/TRBV12-4 | TGTGCCAGCAGTTCCGGGACCACGGCAGATACGCAGTATTTT | CASSSGTTADTQYF
. | . | TRBJ2-3 | TRBV6-2/TRBV6-3 | TGTGCCAGCAGTTCCCTCGTGGATACGCAGTATTTT | CASSSLVDTQYF
few | TRBD2 | TRBJ2-7 | TRBV6-1 | TGTGCCAGTAAGTGGACTAGCGGGGGTAGCTCCTACGAGCAGTACTTC | CASKWTSGGSSYEQYF
. | TRBD2 | TRBJ2-7 | TRBV12-3/TRBV12-4 | TGTGCCAGCAGTTTGTGGGGGGGTTCCTACGAGCAGTACTTC | CASSLWGGSYEQYF
many | . | TRBJ2-7 | TRBV15 | TGTGCCACCAGCAGTGGGGGGAACTACGAGCAGTACTTC | CATSSGGNYEQYF
many | . | TRBJ2-3 | TRBV5-1 | TGCGCCAGCAGCTCGATGACGGCTAGCACAGATACGCAGTATTTT | CASSSMTASTDTQYF
. | TRBD1 | TRBJ2-1 | TRBV20-1 | TGCAGTGCTAGTACAGGGGTTAGTCCGGAGCAGTTCTTC | CSASTGVSPEQFF
few | . | TRBJ2-7 | TRBV11-2 | TGTGCCAGCAGCTTATGGGACAAGCTCCACTTC | CASSLWDKLHF
few | . | TRBJ1-2 | TRBV2 | TGTGCCAGCAGTGACCCCTACAGCTATGGCTACACCTTC | CASSDPYSYGYTF
few | . | TRBJ2-1 | TRBV10-3 | TGTGCCATCAGTGAGCCAGACCGAGTTAACAATGAGCAGTTCTTC | CAISEPDRVNNEQFF
. | . | TRBJ1-6 | TRBV7-9 | TGTGCCAGCATCGGTCGGGGGTTTGAGAATTCACCCCTCCACTTT | CASIGRGFENSPLHF
. | . | TRBJ2-1 | TRBV7-9 | TGTGCCAGCAGCTTAGAGGTAGCTGGTGGGAATGAGCAGTTCTTC | CASSLEVAGGNEQFF
. | . | TRBJ1-1 | TRBV20-1 | TGCAGTGCTAGGAGTGGGAACCTGAACACTGAAGCTTTCTTT | CSARSGNLNTEAFF
few | . | TRBJ2-3 | TRBV15 | TGTGCCACCAGATCCAGCTTGGCAGATACGCAGTATTTT | CATRSSLADTQYF
few | . | TRBJ2-4 | TRBV5-1 | TGCGCCAGCCTGGGGGGACGGTTTCGTTGGGCCAAAAACATTCAGTACTTC | CASLGGRFRWAKNIQYF
few | . | TRBJ1-1 | TRBV11-2 | TGTGCCAGCAGCTTAGACACCTGGGGAGGGGAAGTCACCGAAGCTTTCTTT | CASSLDTWGGEVTEAFF
. | . | TRBJ2-3 | TRBV25-1 | TGTGCCAGCAGTGAAGACAGGTTAAGCACAGATACGCAGTATTTT | CASSEDRLSTDTQYF
few | TRBD1 | TRBJ1-5 | TRBV7-2 | TGTGCCAGCAGCCCCGGGACAGGGGTCCAGCCCCAGCATTTT | CASSPGTGVQPQHF
few | . | TRBJ1-5 | TRBV2 | TGTGCCAGCAGTGGGGACTCTTATCAGCCCCAGCATTTT | CASSGDSYQPQHF
. | TRBD2 | TRBJ2-1 | TRBV2 | TGTGCCAGCAGGAAAAGTAGCGGGAGCTCCTACAATGAGCAGTTCTTC | CASRKSSGSSYNEQFF
few | . | TRBJ2-3 | TRBV20-1 | TGCAGTGCTAGACCAATCAGTGGCACAGATACGCAGTATTTT | CSARPISGTDTQYF
. | . | TRBJ1-3 | TRBV18 | TGTGCCAGCTCACCCGGTCGGTCTGGAAACACCATATATTTT | CASSPGRSGNTIYF
. | TRBD2 | TRBJ2-1 | TRBV5-1 | TGCGCCAGCAGGAACCACGCCGCGGGGGATTACAATGAGCAGTTCTTC | CASRNHAAGDYNEQFF
few | . | TRBJ1-1 | TRBV12-3/TRBV12-4 | TGTGCCAGCAGAAAGGTGGGGATCACTGAAGCTTTCTTT | CASRKVGITEAFF
. | . | TRBJ1-6 | TRBV7-6 | TGTGCCAGCAGCTTAGAGGCGCCGGGACGGGGGTATAATTCACCCCTCCACTTT | CASSLEAPGRGYNSPLHF
. | . | TRBJ2-1 | TRBV5-1 | TGCGCCAGCAGCAAATGGAAGGAGGCCTACAATGAGCAGTTCTTC | CASSKWKEAYNEQFF
. | TRBD1 | TRBJ1-4 | TRBV4-1 | TGCGCCAGCAGCCGCGGGACAGGGGGCCTTAATGAAAAACTGTTTTTT | CASSRGTGGLNEKLFF
few | TRBD2 | TRBJ2-1 | TRBV6-2/TRBV6-3 | TGTGCCAGCAGCCATCAGCGGGGGAGGGATGAGCAGTTCTTC | CASSHQRGRDEQFF
. | . | TRBJ1-1 | TRBV9 | TGTGCCAGCAGCGTAGTTCAGGGTTCTGAAGCTTTCTTT | CASSVVQGSEAFF
few | . | TRBJ2-7 | TRBV5-1 | TGCGCCAGCAGCTCGCAAAGCTCCTACGAGCAGTACTTC | CASSSQSSYEQYF
. | . | TRBJ2-7 | TRBV10-3 | TGTGCCATCAGTGAGCCCTCCGACAGGAGCCACTACGAGCAGTACTTC | CAISEPSDRSHYEQYF
. | . | TRBJ1-4 | TRBV11-2 | TGTGCCAGCACCGCACTAGGGGGGCAGAGGTATTTT | CASTALGGQRYF
few | TRBD1 | TRBJ1-6 | TRBV7-6 | TGTGCCAGCAGCTTAGAATGGGACAGGGGCTCACCCCTCCACTTT | CASSLEWDRGSPLHF
. | . | TRBJ1-1 | TRBV20-1 | TGCAGTGCTAGTTTCCAGGTGGTGGGGAACACTGAAGCTTTCTTT | CSASFQVVGNTEAFF